Each of the 16 T cell receptor beta chains below was sequenced from the same sample in a study of T cells after yellow fever vaccination (dated by TCRdb to 2018 to 2020). Library generation was performed with 5' RACE. Reads for this sample came from an Illumina NovaSeq 6000. The raw public reads went through TCRdb reprocessing: fastp at Q25, MiXCR clone calling, in-frame beta chains kept. Each entry merges the rows of one CDR3 protein and shows their most common DNA and genes. The sample table holds about 310,000 distinct CDR3 sequences, of which around 3.6% were seen once. 23% of the sample goes to the ten largest clones. The treatment or condition tag for this specimen amounts to: live attenuated yellow fever vaccine strain. This material consisted of PBMCs, taken on the day of the yellow fever booster vaccination. These receptors came from a man between 18 and 35 years old who received the YFV17D yellow fever vaccine.

The rearrangement uses TRBV6-5 and TRBJ1-1; tentative D call: TRBD1 (5 bases). Germline values: CDR1 MNHEY, CDR2 SVGAGI. This CDR3 region has 14 residues. V lost 7 bases and J lost 1, with 13 bases in between. The CDR3 reads CASNTGGSNTEAFF. As DNA, the CDR3 is TGTGCCAGCAACACCGGGGGGTCGAACACTGAAGCTTTCTTT.

This rearrangement joins TRBV7-2 to TRBJ2-5; 9 bases are shared with TRBD2. The CDR3 contains 16 residues. Germline V gene sequence: CDR1 SGHTA, CDR2 FQGNSA. V dropped 5 bases and J dropped 4; count of bases not matched to a gene: 11. Here the CDR3 reads CASSNRGGGASETQYF. The CDR3, as DNA: TGTGCCAGCAGCAACCGCGGCGGGGGGGCCTCAGAGACCCAGTACTTC.

This clonotype was observed at least ten times. This sequence joins TRBV5-4 and TRBJ2-5, with 8 nucleotides matching TRBD2. Germline V CDR1 and CDR2: SGHNT, YYREEE (reference sequence). The CDR3 sequence is 16 residues long. Trimming at V came to 4 bases and at J to 1 base, leaving 9 bases not matched to a gene. CDR3 sequence reads: CASSPGTSRSQETQYF. CDR3 DNA sequence: TGTGCCAGCAGCCCAGGGACTAGTCGCTCCCAAGAGACCCAGTACTTC.

This clonotype came up a few times. Just one base apart from a much larger clone, this may be a read error. This chain connects TRBV10-3 to TRBJ2-3; the D is unclear. This CDR3 has 11 residues. Germline CDR1 is ENHRY and CDR2 is SYGVKD. Trimming removed 6 bases at V and 2 bases at J, with 3 bases between. This CDR3 reads CAISSTDTQYF. The CDR3, as DNA: TGTGCCATCAGCTCCACAGATACGCAGTATTTT.

With respect to this clonotype: Mismatch with germline at one junction end may stem from a read error. The chain uses TRBV13 and TRBJ1-2; D unresolved. Looked up from germline, CDR1 is PRHDT and CDR2 is FYEKMQ (reference sequence). The CDR3 runs 17 residues. The CDR3 sequence: CASSLGYSRGPNYGYTF. CDR3 bases: TGTGCCAGCAGCCTAGGGTACTCGCGAGGTCCTAACTATGGCTACACCTTC.

The table lists this clonotype with a few counts. The chain carries TRBV6-5 and TRBJ2-1, with 9 bases aligning to TRBD1. The junction had 5 bases not matched to a gene; V was cut back by 4 bases and J by 7 bases. CDR3 length: 14 amino acids. Germline assignment: CDR1 MNHEY and CDR2 SVGAGI. CDR3 loop: CASSWTGENNEQFF. In DNA form, the CDR3 reads TGTGCCAGCAGTTGGACAGGGGAAAATAATGAGCAGTTCTTC.

This clonotype has more than one count but fewer than ten. J is TRBJ2-7 and V is TRBV9; 8 positions agree with TRBD1. The V segment lost 4 bases and the J segment 7 bases; nucleotides outside the gene matches: 13. Germline loops: CDR1 SGDLS, CDR2 YYNGEE. This CDR3 is 15 amino acids long. CDR3 nucleotides: TGTGCCAGCAGCCCCAAACCGGACAGGGTGAGTGAGCAGTACTTC. It specifies CASSPKPDRVSEQYF.

This clonotype has a handful of counts. The chain is built from TRBV7-2 and TRBJ1-6; TRBD1 matches 8 bases. The CDR3 is 15 residues long. With 5 bases clipped from V and 10 bases from J, the junction kept 10 bases outside the gene matches. Looked up from germline, CDR1 is SGHTA and CDR2 is FQGNSA. The CDR3 loop is CASSLHRGIWSPLHF. CDR3 bases: TGTGCCAGCAGCCTCCACAGGGGGATTTGGTCACCCCTCCACTTT.

This clonotype was seen a handful of times. DNA of the CDR3: TGTGCCAGCAGCCCGGGACTAGCTTTTGATACGCAGTATTTT. Translation gives CASSPGLAFDTQYF. V usage is TRBV7-8 and J usage is TRBJ2-3, with 9 positions matching TRBD2. The CDR3 has 14 residues. V lost 5 bases and J lost 6; bases outside the gene matches: 6. Germline V gives CDR1 SGHVS, CDR2 FQNEAQ.

In this sample, this clonotype turned up many times. The chain links TRBV27 to TRBJ2-5; 7 nucleotides line up with TRBD1. The CDR3 covers 16 residues. J was trimmed by 5 bases and V by 4 bases; bases with no gene match: 13. From germline, CDR1 is MNHEY and CDR2 SMNVEV (reference sequence). This CDR3 is CASSSLPTGSGETQYF. In nucleotides, the CDR3 is TGTGCCAGCAGTTCCCTTCCGACAGGGTCGGGGGAGACCCAGTACTTC.

The chain uses TRBV7-9 and TRBJ1-2; TRBD1 is a possible D gene (5 bases). Trimming removed 5 bases at V and 6 bases at J, with 13 bases between. The CDR3 sequence is 13 residues long. Germline CDR1 reads SEHNR; CDR2 reads FQNEAQ (reference sequence). CDR3 in amino acids: CASSPGLGHGYTF. CDR3 bases: TGTGCCAGCAGCCCGGGACTCGGCCATGGCTACACCTTC.

This clonotype was seen ten or more times. The CDR3 DNA reads as TGCAGTGCTAGAGATCACCTTACCTACAATGAGCAGTTCTTC. It codes for CSARDHLTYNEQFF. This chain uses TRBV20-1 with TRBJ2-1; D gene unclear. V lost 0 bases and J 2 bases, leaving 8 bases between the germline ends. CDR1 and CDR2 from the germline V gene are DFQATT and SNEGSKA (reference sequence). This CDR3 is built from 14 residues.

This clonotype was recorded many times. V is TRBV29-1 and J is TRBJ1-1; a possible D gene is TRBD1 (6 bases). CDR1 SQVTM and CDR2 ANQGSEA come from the germline V gene. Trimming took 8 bases from V and 0 from J, leaving 19 bases between them. The CDR3 covers 15 residues. The CDR3, as DNA: TGCAGCAACTGGGGGGGCGGACTTCTGAACACTGAAGCTTTCTTT. Amino acid sequence: CSNWGGGLLNTEAFF. Drawing the rest from reference TRBV29-1 and TRBJ1-1, the complete variable domain is SAVISQKPSRDICQRGTSLTIQCQVDSQVTMMFWYRQQPGQSLTLIATANQGSEATYESGFVIDKFPISRPNLTFSTLTVSNMSPEDSSIYLCSNWGGGLLNTEAFFGQGTRLTVV.

This clonotype was seen many times. This chain joins TRBV20-1 and TRBJ2-3; D is unresolved. This CDR3 region has 14 residues. V lost 6 bases and J 4 bases, leaving 17 bases between the germline ends. CDR1 is DFQATT, CDR2 SNEGSKA, per germline (reference sequence). The CDR3 coding sequence is TGCAGTGCCCCCGCGTGGGGTTCATCAGATACGCAGTATTTT. Protein: CSAPAWGSSDTQYF.

Ten or more counts support this clonotype. The DNA for the CDR3 is TGTGCCAGTAAGGGGGTCCCAGATACGCAGTATTTT. This sequence encodes CASKGVPDTQYF. J is TRBJ2-3 and V is TRBV6-1; possibly TRBD1 for D (6 bases). The CDR3 runs to 12 residues. The germline gives CDR1 MNHNS, CDR2 SASEGT. V was pared by 9 bases and J by 4 bases, with 11 bases between.

This clonotype was seen a few times. V usage is TRBV7-9 and J usage is TRBJ2-5, with no clear D. The V end lost 3 bases, the J end lost 3 bases, and 8 bases lay between the germline ends. This CDR3 comprises 13 residues. Germline-derived CDR1 and CDR2 are SEHNR and FQNEAQ (reference sequence). CDR3 DNA: TGTGCCAGCAGCTTCACCTGGGAAGAGACCCAGTACTTC. Translated, it gives CASSFTWEETQYF. The complete variable domain, with remaining parts taken from reference TRBV7-9 and TRBJ2-5, reads DTGVSQNPRHKITKRGQNVTFRCDPISEHNRLYWYRQTLGQGPEFLTYFQNEAQLEKSRLLSDRFSAERPKGSFSTLEIQRTEQGDSAMYLCASSFTWEETQYFGPGTRLLVL.